This T cell receptor (beta chain) was sequenced during a study of blood T cell repertoires in COVID-19. Trimming pared 5 bases from V and 10 bases from J, leaving 15 bases between. This CDR3 comprises 13 residues. In germline, CDR1 is SGHAT, CDR2 FQNNGV. The protocol was immunoSEQ multiplex PCR, while the TCRdb copy is restricted to in-frame clones and leaves out a portion. The sample gives around 280,000 clones, about nine tenths of which show up once; about 2.2% is in the top ten. The material sequenced was peripheral blood. This chain joins TRBV11-2 and TRBJ2-1, with D maybe TRBD2 (7 bases). The origin of this receptor is a woman aged 50 to 60 who had recovered from COVID-19. CDR3 bases: TGTGCCAGCAGCCCAAATTGGGGGGGCGAGCAGTTCTTC. It is translated as CASSPNWGGEQFF.